This T cell receptor (beta chain) was captured in a study of T cell changes during pregnancy in multiple sclerosis. This clone occurred a few times. V was pared by 5 bases and J by 0 bases, with 13 bases between. The germline gives CDR1 LNHNV, CDR2 YYDKDF (reference sequence). CDR3 size: 15 residues. The protocol was immunoSEQ multiplex PCR, while the TCRdb copy is restricted to in-frame clones and leaves out a portion. The sample contains roughly 89,000 clones, around 93% of which appear only once. Material: peripheral blood, obtained in the third trimester of pregnancy. This receptor was taken from a female donor with multiple sclerosis, enrolled in a pregnancy study. The chain uses TRBV15 and TRBJ2-5; D possibly corresponds to TRBD1 (6 bases). CDR3 sequence reads: CATSDPTGNQETQYF. The DNA of the CDR3 is TGTGCCACCAGCGACCCGACAGGTAACCAAGAGACCCAGTACTTC.